Listed below are T cell receptor beta chains from one sample, sequenced in a study of T cells in Graves' hyperthyroidism and ophthalmopathy. Using its own MiXCR run on the multiplex PCR reads, TCRdb lists one record per CDR3 protein. This sample has around 520,000 distinct CDR3 sequences, with approximately 15% found just once. The sample was blood. The receptors originated from a woman aged 40 to 50 with Graves' hyperthyroidism. Both conserved end residues are part of each CDR3. A D gene is named only where the DNA matches it firmly. Size is omitted from some rows. Given values are once, few, many or a class for expanded clones.

D gene,clone size,J gene,V gene,CDR3 protein,CDR3 DNA
.,.,TRBJ2-7,TRBV2,CASRRGGGMDYEQYF,TGTGCCAGCAGGAGGGGGGGGGGAATGGACTACGAGCAGTACTTC
TRBD1,many,TRBJ1-2,TRBV7-8,CASSLDGFRGPYGYTF,TGTGCCAGCAGCTTAGACGGGTTCAGGGGGCCCTATGGCTACACCTTC
.,many,TRBJ2-7,TRBV7-9,CASSHGTLYEQYF,TGTGCCAGCAGCCACGGGACTCTCTACGAGCAGTACTTC
.,.,TRBJ2-3,TRBV28,CASSPSTRGEFDTQYF,TGTGCCAGCAGTCCCTCGACCCGAGGGGAGTTCGATACGCAGTATTTT
.,many,TRBJ2-3,TRBV12-3/TRBV12-4,CASSLVDLGTDTQYF,TGTGCCAGCAGTCTGGTGGATTTGGGCACAGATACGCAGTATTTT
TRBD1,.,TRBJ2-7,TRBV10-2,CASSEPGQVSEQYF,TGCGCCAGCAGTGAGCCGGGACAGGTATCCGAGCAGTACTTC
TRBD2,many,TRBJ2-5,TRBV11-2,CASSSLAGFKETQYF,TGTGCCAGCAGCTCACTAGCGGGATTTAAAGAGACCCAGTACTTC
TRBD1,many,TRBJ2-7,TRBV28,CASSLIGTGFEQYF,TGTGCCAGCAGTTTAATCGGGACAGGGTTCGAGCAGTACTTC
.,many,TRBJ2-3,TRBV7-9,CASSGYTDTQYF,TGTGCCAGCAGCGGGTACACAGATACGCAGTATTTT
.,.,TRBJ1-5,TRBV28,CASSLMGIRQYVQPQHF,TGTGCCAGCAGTTTGATGGGAATCCGACAGTATGTTCAGCCCCAGCATTTT
.,many,TRBJ1-1,TRBV12-3/TRBV12-4,CASRDSQNTEAFF,TGTGCCAGCAGAGACAGCCAGAACACTGAAGCTTTCTTT
TRBD1,many,TRBJ2-2,TRBV27,CASSPMKTGQSRGELFF,TGTGCCAGCAGCCCTATGAAGACAGGGCAGAGCCGCGGGGAGCTGTTTTTT
.,many,TRBJ2-7,TRBV10-3,CAISGRGDEQYF,TGTGCCATCAGTGGGAGGGGCGACGAGCAGTACTTC
.,many,TRBJ2-3,TRBV5-1,CASSQGGSGSTDTQYF,TGCGCCAGCAGCCAGGGCGGCAGCGGGAGCACAGATACGCAGTATTTT
.,many,TRBJ2-1,TRBV7-8,CASSLSERGYILNEQFF,TGTGCCAGCAGCTTAAGCGAACGGGGTTACATTCTGAATGAGCAGTTCTTC
TRBD1,.,TRBJ1-2,TRBV4-2,CASSHSRDRVYGYTF,TGTGCCAGCAGCCACTCCCGGGACAGGGTCTATGGCTACACCTTC
TRBD1,.,TRBJ1-1,TRBV4-1,CASSRPGQGLTEASF,TGCGCCAGCAGCCGGCCGGGACAGGGTTTGACTGAAGCTTCCTTT
.,many,TRBJ2-3,TRBV3-1,CASSSRSDTQYF,TGTGCCAGCAGCTCTAGGTCAGATACGCAGTATTTT
TRBD1,.,TRBJ1-5,TRBV7-9,CASSQGGGGNQPQHF,TGTGCCAGCAGCCAGGGGGGCGGGGGGAATCAGCCCCAGCATTTT
TRBD2,many,TRBJ2-1,TRBV28,CASSFPSGTSYNEQFF,TGTGCCAGCAGTTTCCCTAGCGGGACATCCTACAATGAGCAGTTCTTC
.,.,TRBJ1-4,TRBV2,CASSEVRGGEKLFF,TGTGCCAGCAGTGAAGTCAGGGGAGGTGAAAAACTGTTTTTT
TRBD1,many,TRBJ1-1,TRBV7-8,CASSLAGQVNTEAFF,TGTGCCAGCAGCTTAGCCGGACAGGTAAACACTGAAGCTTTCTTT
.,many,TRBJ2-3,TRBV28,CASRTGTSGTDTQYF,TGTGCCAGCAGAACGGGGACCTCTGGCACAGATACGCAGTATTTT
.,.,TRBJ1-1,TRBV19,CASSQSPATEAFF,TGTGCCAGTAGTCAAAGCCCGGCCACTGAAGCTTTCTTT
TRBD1,.,TRBJ2-5,TRBV5-1,CASSLDVGDRGTQYF,TGCGCCAGCAGCTTGGATGTCGGGGACAGGGGGACCCAGTACTTC
TRBD1,many,TRBJ1-1,TRBV3-1,CASSQGDRRSFF,TGTGCCAGCAGCCAGGGGGACAGGCGGTCTTTCTTT
.,many,TRBJ1-1,TRBV7-2,CASREGGGWGTEAFF,TGTGCCAGCAGGGAAGGAGGGGGATGGGGCACTGAAGCTTTCTTT
TRBD1,.,TRBJ1-1,TRBV2,CASRTGANTEAFF,TGTGCCAGCCGGACAGGGGCGAACACTGAAGCTTTCTTT
TRBD2,many,TRBJ2-5,TRBV7-9,CASTGGSGFEETQYF,TGTGCCAGCACAGGCGGGAGCGGTTTCGAAGAGACCCAGTACTTC
.,many,TRBJ2-5,TRBV18,CATTPGTEGTQYF,TGTGCCACAACCCCCGGGACCGAGGGGACCCAGTACTTC
.,.,TRBJ2-3,TRBV5-4,CASSQFDSTDTQYF,TGTGCCAGCAGCCAGTTCGACAGTACAGATACGCAGTATTTT
TRBD2,many,TRBJ2-5,TRBV13,CASTPGSGRQETQYF,TGTGCCAGCACCCCAGGAAGCGGGAGGCAAGAGACCCAGTACTTC
TRBD1,many,TRBJ2-7,TRBV7-2,CASSLVAGTGRNEQYF,TGTGCCAGCAGCTTAGTCGCCGGGACAGGGAGAAACGAGCAGTACTTC
.,.,TRBJ2-7,TRBV30,CAWSADGSFYEQYF,TGTGCCTGGAGCGCGGACGGGTCCTTCTACGAGCAGTACTTC
TRBD2,many,TRBJ2-1,TRBV12-3/TRBV12-4,CASSFRSSGSYNEQFF,TGTGCCAGCAGTTTTCGGTCTAGCGGGAGTTACAATGAGCAGTTCTTC
.,many,TRBJ2-5,TRBV11-2,CASSLEGANQETQYF,TGTGCCAGCAGCTTAGAGGGGGCGAACCAAGAGACCCAGTACTTC
.,.,TRBJ1-3,TRBV7-2,CASSLVRTAGNTIYF,TGTGCCAGCAGCCTAGTTAGGACAGCTGGAAACACCATATATTTT
TRBD1,many,TRBJ2-6,TRBV5-1,CASSSDRGRSGANVLTF,TGCGCCAGCAGCTCTGACAGGGGACGCTCTGGGGCCAACGTCCTGACTTTC
.,.,TRBJ2-1,TRBV20-1,CSARDSPGFSYNEQFF,TGCAGTGCTAGGGACAGTCCGGGTTTCTCCTACAATGAGCAGTTCTTC
.,many,TRBJ2-2,TRBV5-8,CASSLKGLRTGELFF,TGTGCCAGCAGCTTGAAGGGGCTAAGGACCGGGGAGCTGTTTTTT
TRBD1,many,TRBJ2-5,TRBV2,CASSEVGQGQETQYF,TGTGCCAGCAGTGAAGTAGGACAGGGCCAAGAGACCCAGTACTTC
.,few,TRBJ2-2,TRBV10-3,CAISERGYTGELFF,TGTGCCATCAGTGAGCGAGGGTACACCGGGGAGCTGTTTTTT
TRBD2,few,TRBJ2-3,TRBV9,CASSVRLAGEADTQYF,TGTGCCAGCAGCGTACGGCTAGCGGGAGAAGCAGATACGCAGTATTTT
.,.,TRBJ2-2,TRBV5-1,CASNLQGTQNTGELFF,TGCGCCAGCAACTTGCAAGGGACCCAGAACACCGGGGAGCTGTTTTTT
.,many,TRBJ2-7,TRBV5-1,CASSLGGGEGYEQYF,TGCGCCAGCAGCTTGGGAGGGGGGGAAGGATACGAGCAGTACTTC
.,.,TRBJ2-2,TRBV4-1,CASSELGGATGELFF,TGCGCCAGCAGCGAGCTGGGCGGAGCCACCGGGGAGCTGTTTTTT
.,many,TRBJ2-5,TRBV7-9,CASSPPSGSGVHF,TGTGCCAGCAGCCCGCCCTCGGGCTCAGGGGTGCACTTC
.,many,TRBJ2-3,TRBV20-1,CSARDPGQHSTDTQYF,TGCAGTGCTAGAGATCCAGGGCAGCACAGCACAGATACGCAGTATTTT
.,.,TRBJ2-3,TRBV6-2/TRBV6-3,CASMPGDTQYF,TGTGCCAGCATGCCCGGAGATACGCAGTATTTT
TRBD2,.,TRBJ2-3,TRBV10-3,CAISDTGLAGGRDTQYF,TGTGCCATCAGTGATACGGGACTAGCGGGAGGACGAGATACGCAGTATTTT
.,many,TRBJ2-1,TRBV5-1,CASSLSPNNEQFF,TGCGCCAGCAGCTTGTCACCTAACAATGAGCAGTTCTTC
.,many,TRBJ2-2,TRBV30,CAWSVSDLVAGELFF,TGTGCCTGGAGTGTATCAGATCTAGTGGCCGGGGAGCTGTTTTTT
.,many,TRBJ2-2,TRBV11-2,CASSHPLGGLTDPGELFF,TGTGCCAGCAGCCACCCTCTAGGGGGACTAACGGATCCCGGGGAGCTGTTTTTT
TRBD1,many,TRBJ2-7,TRBV30,CAWQNPGQGRHEQYF,TGTGCCTGGCAGAACCCGGGACAGGGGAGGCACGAGCAGTACTTC